The 21 T cell receptor beta chains below all came from one sample that was sequenced in a study of T-cell reconstitution after alpha-beta-depleted transplantation in children (TCRdb year 2016). Libraries were prepared through PCR. The sequencer was an Illumina HiSeq 2500. Molecular barcoding was employed in the preparation of TCR libraries, with unique molecular identifiers being used to normalize TCRbeta repertoire quantification. TCRdb reprocessed the public reads (quality trimming at Q25 with fastp, clone calling with MiXCR) and kept in-frame beta chains. CDR3 protein sequences are deduplicated, and each keeps its most common genes and DNA. The sample has over 200,000 distinct CDR3 sequences on record, around 9.6% of them singletons. The ten largest clones take up approximately 5.9% of the sample. Sequencing was performed on PBMCs from the stem cell graft donor, taken from the stem cell graft. Every receptor here comes from a human donor who donated a stem cell graft to a child with acute lymphoblastic leukemia.

The CDR3 sequence is CASSLHNRGETQYF. The CDR3 coding sequence is TGTGCCAGCAGCTTACACAATCGGGGAGAGACCCAGTACTTC. This rearrangement joins TRBV11-1 to TRBJ2-5, with a weak D call TRBD2 (5 bases). This CDR3 is 14 amino acids long. The V and J ends lost 2 bases and 4 bases respectively, with 11 bases between them. CDR1 and CDR2 from the germline V gene are SGHAT and FQDESV (reference sequence).

This clonotype appeared many times. The chain links TRBV5-1 to TRBJ2-7; no clear D gene. Germline-derived CDR1 and CDR2 are SGHRS and YFSETQ. Deletions cut 7 bases from V and 0 bases from J, with 14 bases between. The CDR3 consists of 14 residues. The CDR3 region is CASRSSRSSYEQYF. CDR3 DNA sequence: TGCGCCAGCCGATCTTCGAGGAGCTCCTACGAGCAGTACTTC.

This clonotype was detected a few times. This rearrangement joins TRBV4-2 to TRBJ1-2; D remains unclear. V was clipped by 0 bases and J by 3 bases, with 8 bases between them. Germline V gives CDR1 LGHNA, CDR2 YNFKEQ. The CDR3 consists of 14 residues. Here the CDR3 reads CASSQDGMDYGYTF. For the CDR3, the DNA is TGTGCCAGCAGCCAAGACGGGATGGACTATGGCTACACCTTC.

There are many counts of this clonotype. The genes are TRBV4-1 and TRBJ1-1; unclear D gene. Trimming left V 2 bases short and J 5 bases short, with 12 bases between. Germline V CDR1 and CDR2: MGHRA, YSYEKL. This CDR3 has 14 amino acids. The CDR3 DNA sequence: TGCGCCAGCAGCCAAAAAGATGTACGGACTGAAGCTTTCTTT. Protein: CASSQKDVRTEAFF.

This clonotype was detected ten times or more. The rearrangement joins TRBV29-1 to TRBJ1-1; the D is unclear. The CDR3 covers 11 residues. V was clipped by 7 bases and J by 0 bases, with 6 bases between them. Germline CDR1 SQVTM, CDR2 ANQGSEA. The CDR3 DNA is TGCAGCGGTACAGTGAACACTGAAGCTTTCTTT. This encodes CSGTVNTEAFF.

V gene TRBV19 combines with J gene TRBJ2-3; TRBD1 is a possible D gene (6 bases). CDR1 is LNHDA, CDR2 SQIVND, per germline (reference sequence). The CDR3 runs to 14 residues. Trimming removed 5 bases from V and 2 bases from J, with 11 bases in between. CDR3 protein: CASSRTDFTDTQYF. The CDR3 region has the DNA TGTGCCAGTAGTCGGACAGACTTCACAGATACGCAGTATTTT.

On this clonotype itself: Given a much more abundant clone one base away, this may be a read error. The genes are TRBV3-1 and TRBJ2-7; D tentatively fits TRBD1 or TRBD2 (5 bases each). This CDR3 contains 13 residues. Germline assignment: CDR1 LGHDT and CDR2 YNNKEL (reference sequence). The CDR3 sequence: CASCQERGDEQYF. The CDR3 DNA reads TGTGCCAGCTGCCAAGAAAGAGGGGACGAGCAGTACTTC.

This clonotype was seen ten or more times. The chain carries TRBV7-2 and TRBJ1-5; 8 bases line up with TRBD1. CDR3 length: 18 amino acids. CDR1 and CDR2 from the germline V gene are SGHTA and FQGNSA. The ends lost 5 bases at V and 5 bases at J; junction bases unmatched: 17. The CDR3 DNA sequence: TGTGCCAGCAGCCCATACAGGGGGAATCTTGTTATTGATCAGCCCCAGCATTTT. It specifies CASSPYRGNLVIDQPQHF.

In nucleotides, the CDR3 is TGTGCCATCGGGGGACAGGGTTTAGGGGAGACCCAGTACTTC. This gives the protein CAIGGQGLGETQYF. V gene TRBV10-3 combines with J gene TRBJ2-5, with 9 bases identical to TRBD1. CDR3 length: 14 residues. V lost 8 bases and J lost 5; bases outside the gene matches: 9. Germline loops: CDR1 ENHRY, CDR2 SYGVKD.

The rearrangement uses TRBV4-2 and TRBJ2-5; TRBD2 matches 9 bases. Germline loops: CDR1 LGHNA, CDR2 YNFKEQ. The V and J ends lost 1 base and 1 base, in that order; junction bases with no gene match: 4. The CDR3 length is 16 residues. CDR3 residues: CASSQAIAGVQETQYF. DNA for the CDR3: TGTGCCAGCAGCCAAGCCATAGCGGGGGTCCAAGAGACCCAGTACTTC.

V is TRBV7-2 and J is TRBJ1-5; D is undetermined. CDR1 is SGHTA and CDR2 is FQGNSA in the germline V gene. Between the trimmed V and J ends, which lost 1 base and 7 bases, there was a span of 11 bases. The CDR3 totals 14 residues. In DNA form, the CDR3 reads TGTGCCAGCAGCTTAGTGGGTAACGGACAGCCCCAGCATTTT. Protein: CASSLVGNGQPQHF.

In this sample, this clonotype turned up a few times. The chain has TRBV11-2 and TRBJ2-7; a weak D match, TRBD2 (5 bases). Germline loops: CDR1 SGHAT, CDR2 FQNNGV. The CDR3 length is 11 residues. V shed 5 bases and J shed 7 bases, with 9 bases lying between them. CDR3 DNA sequence: TGTGCCAGCAGCGAGCGGTGGGAGCAGTACTTC. Its protein product is CASSERWEQYF. The complete variable domain, with remaining parts taken from reference TRBV11-2 and TRBJ2-7, reads EAGVAQSPRYKIIEKRQSVAFWCNPISGHATLYWYQQILGQGPKLLIQFQNNGVVDDSQLPKDRFSAERLKGVDSTLKIQPAKLEDSAVYLCASSERWEQYFGPGTRLTVT.

This clonotype came up many times. The rearrangement uses TRBV12-3 or TRBV12-4 and TRBJ2-7; D is undetermined. This CDR3 comprises 13 residues. V was trimmed by 1 base and J by 4 bases, leaving 8 bases between them. In DNA form, the CDR3 reads TGTGCCAGCAGTTTAGGGTCGGTATACGAGCAGTACTTC. It yields the protein CASSLGSVYEQYF.

This clonotype qualifies as medium-sized. In DNA, the CDR3 is TGCGCCAGCAGCTCCCGGCAGAGCGGGGGGTCAGATACGCAGTATTTT. Encoded protein: CASSSRQSGGSDTQYF. The chain recombines TRBV5-1 with TRBJ2-3, with 9 bases aligning to TRBD2. This CDR3 has 16 amino acids. The trim removed 3 bases at V and 4 bases at J, leaving 9 bases unmatched. The germline CDR1 and CDR2 sequences are SGHRS and YFSETQ.

By share, this clonotype counts as large. V usage is TRBV12-5 and J usage is TRBJ2-6, with TRBD1 matching over 7 bases. From germline, CDR1 is LGHNT and CDR2 FRNRAP. The CDR3 has 15 residues. Germline trimming cut 8 bases from V and 2 bases from J; bases unmatched to any gene: 6. Written as DNA, the CDR3 is TGTGCTAGTTCCCCAGGGGGAACTGGGGCCAACGTCCTGACTTTC. Protein sequence: CASSPGGTGANVLTF.

At least ten counts were recorded for this clonotype. This chain links TRBV5-1 with TRBJ2-3; 8 nucleotides agree with TRBD2. The germline V gene has CDR1 SGHRS and CDR2 YFSETQ. The CDR3 loop spans 13 amino acids. The V and J ends lost 4 bases and 3 bases, in that order; junction bases with no gene match: 1. CDR3 in amino acids: CASSTSGTDTQYF. The CDR3 region has the DNA TGCGCCAGCAGCACTAGCGGTACAGATACGCAGTATTTT.

V gene TRBV7-2 combines with J gene TRBJ2-7; D gene uncertain. The germline CDR1 and CDR2 sequences are SGHTA and FQGNSA. The CDR3 has 12 residues. With 5 bases removed from V and 4 bases from J, the gap between germline ends came to 9 bases. CDR3 in amino acids: CASSVRGYEQYF. As DNA, the CDR3 is TGTGCCAGCAGCGTTCGAGGATACGAGCAGTACTTC. Supplemented by reference TRBV7-2 and TRBJ2-7, the full variable domain reads GAGVSQSPSNKVTEKGKDVELRCDPISGHTALYWYRQSLGQGLEFLIYFQGNSAPDKSGLPSDRFSAERTGGSVSTLTIQRTQQEDSAVYLCASSVRGYEQYFGPGTRLTVT.

This clonotype was recorded a few times. The genes are TRBV5-1 and TRBJ2-5; TRBD2 matches at 10 bases. The CDR3 runs 17 residues. V was pared by 0 bases and J by 1 base, with 6 bases of the junction left unmatched. Germline CDR1 is SGHRS and CDR2 is YFSETQ. In DNA form, the CDR3 reads TGCGCCAGCAGCTTGGGTTTACTAGCGGGGACCCAAGAGACCCAGTACTTC. It specifies CASSLGLLAGTQETQYF.

This clonotype was seen many times. The CDR3 coding sequence is TGTGCCAGCAGTTTATGGCTAGCGGGGGGGCATCCCTCCTACGAGCAGTACTTC. It specifies CASSLWLAGGHPSYEQYF. This chain links TRBV28 with TRBJ2-7, with TRBD2 matching over 12 bases. This CDR3 has 18 amino acids. CDR1 MDHEN and CDR2 SYDVKM come from the germline V gene. Losses at the gene ends were 0 bases for V and 0 bases for J; bases not matched to a gene: 6.

This clonotype was found a few times. The chain combines TRBV24-1 with TRBJ2-3; D is ambiguous. The CDR3 has 17 residues. Germline V gene sequence: CDR1 KGHDR, CDR2 SFDVKD. The V end lost 7 bases, the J end lost 1 base, and 20 bases lay between the germline ends. The CDR3 here is CATRGSDRFSGTDTQYF. The CDR3 DNA follows: TGTGCCACCAGGGGCTCTGACCGCTTCTCGGGCACAGATACGCAGTATTTT.

At least ten counts were recorded for this clonotype. The chain links TRBV20-1 to TRBJ2-5; D may correspond to TRBD1 or TRBD2 (5 bases each). The CDR3 is 14 amino acids. Trimming shortened V by 5 bases and J by 6 bases, and 19 bases separated the two germline ends. Germline assignment: CDR1 DFQATT and CDR2 SNEGSKA (reference sequence). For the CDR3, the DNA is TGCAGTGCTGGACTTCCCGGGGCCTTGCAGACCCAGTACTTC. As protein: CSAGLPGALQTQYF.